These 10 T cell receptor beta chains were all obtained from the same sample, sequenced in a study of preoperative IRX-2 immunotherapy in early breast cancer. Here immunoSEQ multiplex PCR was the method, and the copy in TCRdb shows in-frame clones only, minus some. The data show more than 50,000 clones, with approximately 94% seen just once and roughly 1.5% held by the top ten. Treatment denoted: preoperative locoregional IRX-2 cytokine immunotherapy. Sampling was done from a patient treated with IRX-2 immunotherapy. Every receptor here comes from a human donor with breast cancer.

CDR3: CASTKSWGNTEAFF. The DNA of the CDR3 is TGTGCCAGCACCAAAAGCTGGGGTAACACTGAAGCTTTCTTT. The gene calls are TRBV9 and TRBJ1-1; D gene unclear. In germline, CDR1 is SGDLS, CDR2 YYNGEE. The CDR3 spans 14 residues. Between the trimmed V and J ends, which lost 6 bases and 2 bases, there was a span of 14 bases.

The chain joins TRBV9 to TRBJ2-3; 12 bases line up with TRBD2. There are 14 residues in the CDR3. Germline-derived CDR1 and CDR2 are SGDLS and YYNGEE. Unmatched junction bases numbered 1, after V lost 2 bases and J lost 6 bases. In nucleotides, the CDR3 is TGTGCCAGCAGCGTGGGGACTAGCGGGGATACGCAGTATTTT. Translation: CASSVGTSGDTQYF. The whole variable domain, filled in from reference TRBV9 and TRBJ2-3, reads DSGVTQTPKHLITATGQRVTLRCSPRSGDLSVYWYQQSLDQGLQFLIQYYNGEERAKGNILERFSAQQFPDLHSELNLSSLELGDSALYFCASSVGTSGDTQYFGPGTRLTVL.

The J gene is TRBJ2-3, the V gene TRBV29-1; perhaps TRBD1 as D (6 bases). V gave up 8 bases and J gave up 14 bases, with 23 bases separating them. Germline-derived CDR1 and CDR2 are SQVTM and ANQGSEA. CDR3 length: 12 residues. The CDR3 DNA is TGCAGCCACAGAGACAGGACAGATAAGACGTATTTT. It codes for CSHRDRTDKTYF.

This clone has only one observation. The V gene is TRBV11-2, the J gene TRBJ1-2; possibly TRBD1 for D (5 bases). There are 14 residues in the CDR3. The germline V gene has CDR1 SGHAT and CDR2 FQNNGV. The V gene lost 2 bases and the J gene lost 6 bases, with 13 bases spanning the gap. This CDR3 is CASSLSRGGDGYTF. CDR3 nucleotide sequence: TGTGCCAGCAGCTTAAGCCGGGGGGGGGATGGCTACACCTTC.

V is TRBV5-1 and J is TRBJ2-7; D ambiguous. Per germline, CDR1 SGHRS and CDR2 YFSETQ. The CDR3 is made up of 14 amino acids. V dropped 1 base and J dropped 2 bases, with 10 bases sitting between them. The CDR3 sequence: CASSLRSLAYEQYF. Written as DNA, the CDR3 is TGCGCCAGCAGCTTGAGGAGCTTGGCCTACGAGCAGTACTTC.

The V call is TRBV19, the J call TRBJ1-5; 8 bases map to TRBD1. The CDR3 covers 15 residues. Losses at the gene ends were 3 bases for V and 1 base for J; bases not matched to a gene: 2. Germline V gene data show CDR1 as LNHDA and CDR2 as SQIVND (reference sequence). This chain's CDR3 is CASSIWDRSNQPQHF. The CDR3 DNA reads TGTGCCAGTAGTATCTGGGACAGGAGCAATCAGCCCCAGCATTTT.

Only a few counts were recorded for this clone. This chain links TRBV19 with TRBJ2-1; 8 bases are a match to TRBD2. Per germline, CDR1 LNHDA and CDR2 SQIVND (reference sequence). V dropped 6 bases and J dropped 0; count of bases not matched to a gene: 10. The CDR3 spans 17 residues. As DNA, the CDR3 is TGTGCCAGTAGAGGGAGCGGGGGCCTTCTCTCCTACAATGAGCAGTTCTTC. It codes for CASRGSGGLLSYNEQFF. The entire variable domain, with the rest obtained from reference TRBV19 and TRBJ2-1, is as follows: DGGITQSPKYLFRKEGQNVTLSCEQNLNHDAMYWYRQDPGQGLRLIYYSQIVNDFQKGDIAEGYSVSREKKESFPLTVTSAQKNPTAFYLCASRGSGGLLSYNEQFFGPGTRLTVL.

This chain connects TRBV11-3 to TRBJ2-1; TRBD2 might be the D (6 bases). The germline CDR1 and CDR2 sequences are SGHNT and YENEEA. Trimming pared 5 bases from V and 6 bases from J, leaving 14 bases between. The CDR3 is 14 amino acids. CDR3 coding DNA: TGTGCCAGCAGCCCCAGAACGGGAGCCAATGAGCAGTTCTTC. Its translation is CASSPRTGANEQFF. Complete variable domain (other parts from reference TRBV11-3 and TRBJ2-1): EAGVVQSPRYKIIEKKQPVAFWCNPISGHNTLYWYLQNLGQGPELLIRYENEEAVDDSQLPKDRFSAERLKGVDSTLKIQPAELGDSAVYLCASSPRTGANEQFFGPGTRLTVL.

The V and J genes are TRBV18 and TRBJ1-1; TRBD1 might be the D (6 bases). V shed 2 bases and J shed 10 bases, with 14 bases lying between them. The CDR3 is 13 residues long. The germline gives CDR1 KGHSH, CDR2 LQKENI. The CDR3 region has the DNA TGTGCCAGCTCACCAACCGACAGGATCGGAGCTTTCTTT. Residues: CASSPTDRIGAFF. Filled out from reference TRBV18 and TRBJ1-1, the complete variable domain reads NAGVMQNPRHLVRRRGQEARLRCSPMKGHSHVYWYRQLPEEGLKFMVYLQKENIIDESGMPKERFSAEFPKEGPSILRIQQVVRGDSAAYFCASSPTDRIGAFFGQGTRLTVV.

CDR3 loop: CASSFSLYRYTF. CDR3 in DNA: TGTGCCAGCAGCTTTTCCCTTTATCGCTACACCTTC. The chain uses TRBV7-2 and TRBJ1-2; D call uncertain. Germline V gives CDR1 SGHTA, CDR2 FQGNSA. The CDR3 spans 12 residues. V shed 3 bases and J shed 9 bases, with 11 bases lying between them.